The 20 T cell receptor beta chains reported below all come from one sample, sequenced in a study of CD8+CD57+ T cells in acquired aplastic anemia. Genomic DNA constituted the template upon which TCR beta VDJ and CDR3 profiling was performed. TCRdb passed the reads through MiXCR, listing each CDR3 protein once. The data contain 350,000 to 450,000 distinct CDR3 sequences, about 70% of them singletons. Sequencing was done on a sample of sorted CD4+, CD8+, or CD8+CD57+ T cells (not recorded which) from PBMCs. Receptors were obtained from a human donor in good health, serving as a control.

The V gene is TRBV7-3, the J gene TRBJ1-1; D is ambiguous. There are 13 residues in the CDR3. Germline assignment: CDR1 SGHTA and CDR2 FQGTGA. The CDR3 loop is CSVEEVTDTEAFF. In nucleotides, the CDR3 is TGTAGCGTTGAAGAGGTCACAGACACTGAAGCTTTCTTT.

Remarks on this clonotype: The missing conserved phenylalanine or tryptophan at the end of this CDR3 makes a read error likely. The limits of the CDR3 on the DNA are not certain, so only TCRdb's listed CDR3 is given. The chain recombines TRBV7-2 with TRBJ2-7; TRBD1 was called by the table and not checked on the DNA. Germline CDR1 is SGHTA and CDR2 is FQGNSA. The CDR3 is 12 residues long, ends included. CDR3 residues: CASSLAGSGHYI.

The chain is built from TRBV7-2 and TRBJ2-1, with TRBD1 identical over 7 bases. This CDR3 has 15 residues. Germline CDR1 reads SGHTA; CDR2 reads FQGNSA. V was clipped by 2 bases and J by 11 bases; unmatched bases: 12. CDR3 protein: CASSLRQGEYQQQFF. The CDR3 DNA follows: TGTGCCAGCAGCTTAAGACAGGGAGAGTACCAGCAGCAGTTCTTC.

As regards this clonotype: Since no conserved phenylalanine or tryptophan closes the CDR3, a read error is the likely cause. The chain is built from TRBV2 and TRBJ1-2; the D gene is possibly TRBD1 (5 bases). V lost 5 bases to trimming and J lost 9 bases, with 25 bases between them. The CDR3 loop spans 16 amino acids. Germline values: CDR1 SNHLY, CDR2 FYNNEI. The chain's CDR3 is CASSRQVGQGGDRYTC. The DNA of the CDR3 is TGTGCCAGCAGTCGGCAAGTTGGTCAGGGCGGCGATCGCTACACCTGC.

This clonotype was detected ten times or more. V is TRBV7-6 and J is TRBJ1-5; weak D call: TRBD1 (5 bases). The V gene's germline CDR1 is SGHVS and CDR2 FNYEAQ. CDR3 length equals 14 residues. The V end lost 2 bases, the J end lost 4 bases, and 9 bases lay between the germline ends. CDR3 sequence: CASSLTGGNQPQHF. Here the CDR3 DNA reads TGTGCCAGCAGCTTAACGGGGGGGAATCAGCCCCAGCATTTT.

This chain uses TRBV9 with TRBJ1-2; D is unclear. Germline-derived CDR1 and CDR2 are SGDLS and YYNGEE. The CDR3 covers 14 residues. V was pared by 4 bases and J by 0 bases, with 10 bases between. The CDR3, as DNA: TGTGCCAGCAGCCCCGGACCCGCTAACTATGGCTACACCTTC. Amino acids: CASSPGPANYGYTF. The variable domain in full, completed from reference TRBV9 and TRBJ1-2, reads DSGVTQTPKHLITATGQRVTLRCSPRSGDLSVYWYQQSLDQGLQFLIQYYNGEERAKGNILERFSAQQFPDLHSELNLSSLELGDSALYFCASSPGPANYGYTFGSGTRLTVV.

There are many counts of this clonotype. This rearrangement joins TRBV5-8 to TRBJ1-1; TRBD1 might be the D (5 bases). The CDR3 length is 14 residues. Germline values: CDR1 SGHTS, CDR2 YDEGEE. V dropped 6 bases and J dropped 1 base, with 13 bases sitting between them. The chain's CDR3 is CASTDGGQNTEAFF. For the CDR3, the DNA is TGTGCCAGCACTGATGGGGGTCAGAACACTGAAGCTTTCTTT.

As for this clonotype: A read error may produce the germline difference seen at one junction end. The V gene is TRBV7-8, the J gene TRBJ2-3; unclear D gene. There are 14 residues in the CDR3. The germline gives CDR1 SGHVS, CDR2 FQNEAQ. Here the CDR3 reads CATSLSPGTDTQYF. For the CDR3, the DNA is TGTGCCACCAGCTTATCCCCCGGCACCGATACGCAGTATTTT.

The rearrangement uses TRBV5-1 and TRBJ2-7; D is perhaps TRBD1 (6 bases). V was shortened by 0 bases and J by 5 bases, with 12 bases between the two germline ends. Germline lookup yields CDR1 SGHRS and CDR2 YFSETQ. The CDR3 is 14 residues long. CDR3 coding DNA: TGCGCCAGCAGCTTGGTTCACAGGGCAGACGAGCAGTACTTC. Translation: CASSLVHRADEQYF.

With regard to this clonotype: The junction does not match germline at one end; this may be a read error. This chain joins TRBV2 and TRBJ2-5, with D perhaps being TRBD1 or TRBD2 (5 bases each). CDR3 length equals 13 residues. Germline-derived CDR1 and CDR2 are SNHLY and FYNNEI. CDR3 sequence (DNA): TGTGCCAGCAGTGGGACAAGACAAGGGACCCAGCACTTC. It is translated as CASSGTRQGTQHF. Complete variable domain (other parts from reference TRBV2 and TRBJ2-5): EPEVTQTPSHQVTQMGQEVILRCVPISNHLYFYWYRQILGQKVEFLVSFYNNEISEKSEIFDDQFSVERPDGSNFTLKIRSTKLEDSAMYFCASSGTRQGTQHFGPGTRLLVL.

Comment on this clonotype: At one of its ends the junction is not consistent with the germline gene, which may arise from a read error. This sequence joins TRBV9 and TRBJ2-5; D uncertain. The CDR3 contains 13 residues. CDR1 and CDR2 (germline): SGDLS, YYNGEE. CDR3: CATSKERQETQYF. The CDR3 DNA is TGTGCCACCAGCAAGGAGCGTCAAGAGACCCAGTACTTC.

Many counts were recorded for this clonotype. V gene TRBV5-1 combines with J gene TRBJ2-2; perhaps TRBD1 as D (6 bases). Germline V gene data show CDR1 as SGHRS and CDR2 as YFSETQ. Trimming took 1 base from V and 1 from J, leaving 11 bases between them. This CDR3 has 16 residues. The CDR3: CASSLTQGKNTGELFF. The CDR3 DNA follows: TGCGCCAGCAGCTTGACGCAGGGGAAGAACACCGGGGAGCTGTTTTTT.

In regard to this clonotype: A read error may produce the germline difference seen at one junction end. The chain is built from TRBV19 and TRBJ2-3, with a tentative D call TRBD2 (5 bases). Germline CDR1 and CDR2: LNHDA and SQIVND (reference sequence). This CDR3 contains 14 residues. CDR3: CAVTHGVCTDTQFF. As DNA, the CDR3 is TGTGCCGTTACCCACGGGGTGTGTACAGATACGCAGTTTTTT.

Note on this clonotype: The missing conserved phenylalanine or tryptophan at the end of this CDR3 makes a read error likely. V gene TRBV7-3 combines with J gene TRBJ1-1; TRBD1 matches at 10 bases. CDR3 length: 15 residues. Germline V CDR1 and CDR2: SGHTA, FQGTGA. After removal of 3 bases from V and 3 bases from J, the junction contained 4 bases not matched to a gene. CDR3 sequence (DNA): TGTGCCAGCAGCTTGGACGGGACAGGGGACACTGAAGCTTTCTCT. This gives the protein CASSLDGTGDTEAFS.

The genes are TRBV9 and TRBJ2-5; D gene unclear. The end of the DNA is better explained by TRBJ2-7, so the J call may be wrong. The CDR3 is 17 amino acids. CDR1 is SGDLS and CDR2 is YYNGEE in the germline V gene. The CDR3: CASSPDANYGYTDEQYF. DNA of the CDR3: TGTGCCAGCAGCCCCGACGCGAACTATGGCTACACCGACGAGCAGTACTTC.

Only one count was recorded for this clonotype. The chain joins TRBV9 to TRBJ1-2; 8 nucleotides align to TRBD1. Unmatched junction bases numbered 16, after V lost 3 bases and J lost 9 bases. The CDR3 is 16 residues long. The V gene's germline CDR1 is SGDLS and CDR2 YYNGEE. Here the CDR3 reads CASSARDRSYNERYTF. The CDR3 DNA reads TGTGCCAGCAGCGCCCGGGACAGGAGCTACAATGAGCGCTACACCTTC. Filled out from reference TRBV9 and TRBJ1-2, the complete variable domain reads DSGVTQTPKHLITATGQRVTLRCSPRSGDLSVYWYQQSLDQGLQFLIQYYNGEERAKGNILERFSAQQFPDLHSELNLSSLELGDSALYFCASSARDRSYNERYTFGSGTRLTVV.

This clonotype showed up many times. The V call is TRBV9, the J call TRBJ1-1; D may be TRBD1 (6 bases). V lost 2 bases, J lost 0 bases, and 23 bases lay in between. CDR1 and CDR2 from the germline V gene are SGDLS and YYNGEE. The CDR3 loop spans 19 amino acids. The CDR3 region has the DNA TGTGCCAGCAGCGTTAAAACAGGGAGCGGAGGGATGATGAACACTGAAGCTTTCTTT. Translating gives CASSVKTGSGGMMNTEAFF.

This clonotype appeared many times. The junction departs from the called germline gene at one end, perhaps through a read error. The chain has TRBV6-6 and TRBJ2-7; D unresolved. Looked up from germline, CDR1 is MNHNY and CDR2 is SVGAGI (reference sequence). The CDR3 contains 13 residues. In DNA form, the CDR3 reads TGTACCAGCTCCCGTGCGGCCAACTACGAGCAGTACTTC. Its protein is CTSSRAANYEQYF.

This clonotype was recorded at least ten times. This sequence joins TRBV12-3 or TRBV12-4 and TRBJ1-2; D not certain. V was clipped by 6 bases and J by 8 bases, with 13 bases between them. CDR3 length: 12 residues. CDR3 loop: CASRLGPQGYTF. The CDR3 DNA reads TGTGCCAGCAGACTCGGGCCGCAAGGCTACACCTTC.

Turning to this clonotype: This sequence may be a read error, since a much larger clone differs from it by one base. The chain combines TRBV6-4 with TRBJ2-3, with TRBD2 matching over 15 bases. The V and J ends lost 6 bases and 2 bases, in that order; junction bases with no gene match: 3. Germline V gene data show CDR1 as MRHNA and CDR2 as SNTAGT. The CDR3 contains 16 residues. The CDR3 loop reads CASRGTSGGNTDTQYF. Written as DNA, the CDR3 is TGTGCCAGCAGAGGGACTAGCGGGGGGAACACAGATACGCAGTATTTT.